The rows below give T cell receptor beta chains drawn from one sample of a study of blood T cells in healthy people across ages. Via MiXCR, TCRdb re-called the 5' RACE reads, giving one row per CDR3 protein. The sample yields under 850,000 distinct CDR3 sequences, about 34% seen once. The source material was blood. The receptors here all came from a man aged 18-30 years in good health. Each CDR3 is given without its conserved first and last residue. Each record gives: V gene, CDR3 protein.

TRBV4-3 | ASSRKRGSQGYT
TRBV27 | ASGLQGTGELF
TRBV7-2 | ASSLYLTGGGMADTQY
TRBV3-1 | ASSQGQSSIQY
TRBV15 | ATKRGGHETQY
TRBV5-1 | ASSPRQPSSYNSPLH
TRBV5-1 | ASSLHSGGDYEQY
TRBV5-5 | ASSKSGTGVYGYT
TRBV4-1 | ASSQRVSKDTQY
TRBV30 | AGSRMNTEAF
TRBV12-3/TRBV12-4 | ASSSNSYGYT
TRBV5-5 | ASSLLSQGLGNYGYT
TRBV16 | ASTPRPYNEQF
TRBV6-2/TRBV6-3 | ASSYAGGDFNYGYT
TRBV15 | ATSRGDQTSNEKLF
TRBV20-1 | SATRHRLDYGYT
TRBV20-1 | SAHLLAQDTQY
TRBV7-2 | ASSARTGVDQPQH
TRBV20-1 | SAERTGGFTDTQY
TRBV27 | ASSLGGARYGYT
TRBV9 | ASSRRPGGTSDNEQY
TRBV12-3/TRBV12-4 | ASRQPGLASEQF
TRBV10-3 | AISESIGAEQY
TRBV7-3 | ASSTGGVADTQY
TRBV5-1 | ASSLRLLGAGGPIYDEQF
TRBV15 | ATSRTLGSEQF
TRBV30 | AWSREKSSYEQY
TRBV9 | ASSAHGGLSYEQY
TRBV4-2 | ASSQEVRREETQY
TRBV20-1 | SAPRDTDNYGYT
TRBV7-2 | ASSYGHPILNTGELF
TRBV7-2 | ASSFPGAGNEQF
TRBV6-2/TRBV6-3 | ASSFPGRNEQF
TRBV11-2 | ASSLDRGGRDEQY
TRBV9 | ASSVGQPISYNSPLH
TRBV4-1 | ASSQVTHKAKNIQY
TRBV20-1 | SARDSRGPSYEY
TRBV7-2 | ASSSGAGGSYGYT
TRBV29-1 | SVEDPGRAGEDTQY
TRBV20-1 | SAKGLAGRETQY
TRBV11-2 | ASTTPPAGVTGELF
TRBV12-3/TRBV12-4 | ASSSILLRDRGIKLNEQF
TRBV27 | ASSLLGSATNEKLF
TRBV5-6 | ASSSQLGHSNQPQH